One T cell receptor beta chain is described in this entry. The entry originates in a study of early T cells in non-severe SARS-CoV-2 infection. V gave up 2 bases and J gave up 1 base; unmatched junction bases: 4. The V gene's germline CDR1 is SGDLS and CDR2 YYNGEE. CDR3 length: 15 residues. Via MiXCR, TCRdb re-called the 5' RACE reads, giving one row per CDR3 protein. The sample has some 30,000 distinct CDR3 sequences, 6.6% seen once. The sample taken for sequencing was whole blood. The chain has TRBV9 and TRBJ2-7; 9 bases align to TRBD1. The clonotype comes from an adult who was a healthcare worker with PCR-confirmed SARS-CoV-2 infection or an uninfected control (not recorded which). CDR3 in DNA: TGTGCCAGCAGCGTTTGGGACAGGGTGTCCTACGAGCAGTACTTC. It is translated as CASSVWDRVSYEQYF.